This T cell receptor beta chain was found in a study of early stage breast cancer tumors. CDR3 length: 17 amino acids. V trimming: 2 bases; J trimming: 0 bases; junction bases outside the gene matches: 7. Germline CDR1 reads MNHNS; CDR2 reads SASEGT. Measured with immunoSEQ multiplex PCR; TCRdb has only the in-frame clones, and not every one. The sample gives 35,000 to 45,000 clones, around 68% of which show up once; roughly 7.4% is in the top ten. Specimen: blood. The receptor comes from a person in their sixties with breast cancer. The chain has TRBV6-1 and TRBJ2-3, with 8 bases that match TRBD2. DNA for the CDR3: TGTGCCAGCAGTGAAAAGAGGGTAGCGGGAAGCACAGATACGCAGTATTTT. It is translated as CASSEKRVAGSTDTQYF.